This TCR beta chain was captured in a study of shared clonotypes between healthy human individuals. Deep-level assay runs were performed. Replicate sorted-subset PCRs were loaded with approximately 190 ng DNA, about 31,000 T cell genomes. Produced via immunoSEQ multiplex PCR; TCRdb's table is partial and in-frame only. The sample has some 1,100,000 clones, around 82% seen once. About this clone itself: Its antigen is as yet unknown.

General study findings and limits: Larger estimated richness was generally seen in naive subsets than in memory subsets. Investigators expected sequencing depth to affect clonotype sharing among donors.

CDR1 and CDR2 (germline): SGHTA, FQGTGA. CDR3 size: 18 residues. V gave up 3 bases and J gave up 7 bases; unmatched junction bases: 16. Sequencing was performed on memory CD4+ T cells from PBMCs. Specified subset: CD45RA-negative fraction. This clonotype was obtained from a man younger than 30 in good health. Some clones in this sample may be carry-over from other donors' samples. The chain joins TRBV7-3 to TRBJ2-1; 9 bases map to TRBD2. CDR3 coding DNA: TGTGCCAGCAGCTTTGGGCGGGAGGGTCTCGGAACTGGAAATGAGCAGTTCTTC. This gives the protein CASSFGREGLGTGNEQFF. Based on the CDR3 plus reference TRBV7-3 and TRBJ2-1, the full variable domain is GAGVSQTPSNKVTEKGKYVELRCDPISGHTALYWYRQSLGQGPEFLIYFQGTGAADDSGLPNDRFFAVRPEGSVSTLKIQRTERGDSAVYLCASSFGREGLGTGNEQFFGPGTRLTVL.